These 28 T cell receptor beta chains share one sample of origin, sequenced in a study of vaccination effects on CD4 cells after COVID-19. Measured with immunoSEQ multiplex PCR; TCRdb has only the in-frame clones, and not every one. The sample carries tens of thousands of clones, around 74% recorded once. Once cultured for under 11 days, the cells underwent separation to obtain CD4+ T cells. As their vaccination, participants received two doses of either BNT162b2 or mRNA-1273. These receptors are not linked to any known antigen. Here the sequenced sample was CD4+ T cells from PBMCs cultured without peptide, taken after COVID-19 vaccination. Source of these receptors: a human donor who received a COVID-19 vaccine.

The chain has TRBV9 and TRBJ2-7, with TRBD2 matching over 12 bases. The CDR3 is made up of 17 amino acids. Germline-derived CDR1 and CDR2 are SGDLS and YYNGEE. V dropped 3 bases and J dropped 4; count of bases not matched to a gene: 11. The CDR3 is CASSARRGLAGPYEQYV. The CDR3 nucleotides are TGTGCCAGCAGCGCACGCCGCGGACTAGCGGGACCGTACGAGCAGTACGTC.

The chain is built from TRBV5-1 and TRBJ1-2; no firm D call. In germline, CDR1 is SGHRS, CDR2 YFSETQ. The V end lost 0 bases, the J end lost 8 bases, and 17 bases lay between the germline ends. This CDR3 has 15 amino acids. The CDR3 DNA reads TGCGCCAGCAGCTTGGCCGAAATAGGATTGGAGGGCTACACCTTC. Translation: CASSLAEIGLEGYTF.

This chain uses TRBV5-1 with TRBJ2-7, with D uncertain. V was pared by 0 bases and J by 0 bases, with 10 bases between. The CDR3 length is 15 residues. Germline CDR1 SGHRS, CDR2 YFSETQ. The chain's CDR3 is CASSLEPDASYEQYV. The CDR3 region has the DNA TGCGCCAGCAGCTTGGAACCAGACGCCTCCTACGAGCAGTACGTC.

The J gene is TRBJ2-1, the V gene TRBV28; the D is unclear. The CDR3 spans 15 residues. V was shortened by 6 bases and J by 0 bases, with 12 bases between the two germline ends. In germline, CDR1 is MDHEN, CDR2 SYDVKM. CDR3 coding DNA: TGTGCCAGCAGCCCTCGGACGCTCTCCTACAATGAGCAGTTCTTC. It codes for CASSPRTLSYNEQFF.

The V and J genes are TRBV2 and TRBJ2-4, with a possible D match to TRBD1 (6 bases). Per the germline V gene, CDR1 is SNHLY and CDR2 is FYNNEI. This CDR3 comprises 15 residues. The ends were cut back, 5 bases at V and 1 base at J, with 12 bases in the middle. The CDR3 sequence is CASSSNRDAKNIQYF. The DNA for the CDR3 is TGTGCCAGCAGTTCTAACAGGGACGCCAAAAACATTCAGTACTTC.

The CDR3 here is CASSYSGTGNTIYF. The CDR3 region has the DNA TGTGCCAGCAGTTACTCTGGGACTGGAAACACCATATATTTT. The rearrangement links TRBV6-5 to TRBJ1-3; D gene ambiguous. Deletions cut 0 bases from V and 2 bases from J, with 5 bases between. The CDR3 totals 14 residues. Germline values: CDR1 MNHEY, CDR2 SVGAGI.

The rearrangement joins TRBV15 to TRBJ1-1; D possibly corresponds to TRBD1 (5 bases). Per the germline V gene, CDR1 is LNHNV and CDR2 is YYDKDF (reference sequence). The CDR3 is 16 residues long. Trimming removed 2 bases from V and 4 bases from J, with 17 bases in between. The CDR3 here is CATSRPPGGGVTEAFF. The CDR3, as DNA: TGTGCCACCAGCAGACCCCCCGGGGGAGGGGTCACTGAAGCTTTCTTT.

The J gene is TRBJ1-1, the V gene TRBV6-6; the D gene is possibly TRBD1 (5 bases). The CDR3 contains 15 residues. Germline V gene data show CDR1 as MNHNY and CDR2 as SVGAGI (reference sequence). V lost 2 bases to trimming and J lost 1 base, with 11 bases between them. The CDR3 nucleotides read TGTGCCAGCAGTTACGCGCGGGGGTCGAACACTGAAGCTTTCTTT. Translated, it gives CASSYARGSNTEAFF.

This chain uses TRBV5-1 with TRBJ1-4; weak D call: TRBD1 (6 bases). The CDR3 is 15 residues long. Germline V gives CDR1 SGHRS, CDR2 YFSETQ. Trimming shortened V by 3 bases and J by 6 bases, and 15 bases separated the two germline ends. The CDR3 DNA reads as TGCGCCAGCAGCTCCCAGGGGAGCTGGGATGAAAAACTGTTTTTT. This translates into CASSSQGSWDEKLFF.

CDR3 region: CASSSQGASGANVLTF. The CDR3 bases are TGCGCCAGCAGCTCCCAGGGGGCATCTGGGGCCAACGTCCTGACTTTC. The chain carries TRBV5-1 and TRBJ2-6, with 8 bases matching TRBD1. The germline gives CDR1 SGHRS, CDR2 YFSETQ. The CDR3 has 16 residues. The V gene end was trimmed by 3 bases and the J gene end by 1 base; junction bases not matched to a gene: 3. Full variable domain (remainder filled in from reference TRBV5-1 and TRBJ2-6): KAGVTQTPRYLIKTRGQQVTLSCSPISGHRSVSWYQQTPGQGLQFLFEYFSETQRNKGNFPGRFSGRQFSNSRSEMNVSTLELGDSALYLCASSSQGASGANVLTFGAGSRLTVL.

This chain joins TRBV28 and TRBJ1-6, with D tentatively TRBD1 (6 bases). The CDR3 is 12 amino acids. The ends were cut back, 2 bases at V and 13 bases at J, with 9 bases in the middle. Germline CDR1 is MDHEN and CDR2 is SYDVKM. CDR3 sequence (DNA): TGTGCCAGCAGTTTAATGACAGGTCCCCTCCACTTT. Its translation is CASSLMTGPLHF.

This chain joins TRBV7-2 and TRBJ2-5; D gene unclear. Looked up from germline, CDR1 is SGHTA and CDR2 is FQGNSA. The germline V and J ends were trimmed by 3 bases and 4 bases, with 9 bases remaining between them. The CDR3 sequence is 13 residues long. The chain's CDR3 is CASSFRSIETQYF. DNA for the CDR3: TGTGCCAGCAGCTTCCGGTCTATAGAGACCCAGTACTTC. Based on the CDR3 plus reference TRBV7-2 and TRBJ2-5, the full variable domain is GAGVSQSPSNKVTEKGKDVELRCDPISGHTALYWYRQSLGQGLEFLIYFQGNSAPDKSGLPSDRFSAERTGGSVSTLTIQRTQQEDSAVYLCASSFRSIETQYFGPGTRLLVL.

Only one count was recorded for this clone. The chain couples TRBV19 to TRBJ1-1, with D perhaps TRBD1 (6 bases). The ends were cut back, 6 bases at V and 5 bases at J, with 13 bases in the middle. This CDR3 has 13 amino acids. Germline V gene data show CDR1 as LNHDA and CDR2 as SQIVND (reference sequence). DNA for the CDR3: TGTGCCAGTAGCAATAGGAGGGGGACTGAAGCTTTCTTT. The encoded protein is CASSNRRGTEAFF.

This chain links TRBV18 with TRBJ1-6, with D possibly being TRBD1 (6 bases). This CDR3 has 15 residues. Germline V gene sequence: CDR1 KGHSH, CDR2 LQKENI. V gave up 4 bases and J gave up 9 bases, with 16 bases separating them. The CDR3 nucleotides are TGTGCCAGCTCACTTTATGAGGGGGAGAGTTCACCCCTCCACTTT. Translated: CASSLYEGESSPLHF.

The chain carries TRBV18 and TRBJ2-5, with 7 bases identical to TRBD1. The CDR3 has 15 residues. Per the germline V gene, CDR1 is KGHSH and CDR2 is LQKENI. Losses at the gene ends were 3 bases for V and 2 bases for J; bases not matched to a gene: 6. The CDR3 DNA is TGTGCCAGCTCACCCTTACCGGGACAGCAAGAGACCCAGTACTTC. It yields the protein CASSPLPGQQETQYF. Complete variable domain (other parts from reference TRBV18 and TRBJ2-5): NAGVMQNPRHLVRRRGQEARLRCSPMKGHSHVYWYRQLPEEGLKFMVYLQKENIIDESGMPKERFSAEFPKEGPSILRIQQVVRGDSAAYFCASSPLPGQQETQYFGPGTRLLVL.

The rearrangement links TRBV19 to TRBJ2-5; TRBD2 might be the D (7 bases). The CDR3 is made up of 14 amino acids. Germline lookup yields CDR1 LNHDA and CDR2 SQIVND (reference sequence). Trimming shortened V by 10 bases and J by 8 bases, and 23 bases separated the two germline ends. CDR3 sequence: CATRRGGTRDTQYF. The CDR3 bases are TGTGCCACCCGGAGGGGGGGTACAAGAGACACCCAGTACTTC. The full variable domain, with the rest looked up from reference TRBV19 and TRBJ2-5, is DGGITQSPKYLFRKEGQNVTLSCEQNLNHDAMYWYRQDPGQGLRLIYYSQIVNDFQKGDIAEGYSVSREKKESFPLTVTSAQKNPTAFYLCATRRGGTRDTQYFGPGTRLLVL.

The CDR3 DNA reads as TGTGCCAGCGGAGGACCGGGACTAGCGGGTTACACTAGCACAGATACGCAGTATTTT. Residues: CASGGPGLAGYTSTDTQYF. The chain joins TRBV2 to TRBJ2-3; 12 nucleotides line up with TRBD2. Germline trimming cut 8 bases from V and 0 bases from J; bases unmatched to any gene: 15. CDR1 and CDR2 from the germline V gene are SNHLY and FYNNEI. The CDR3 length is 19 residues.

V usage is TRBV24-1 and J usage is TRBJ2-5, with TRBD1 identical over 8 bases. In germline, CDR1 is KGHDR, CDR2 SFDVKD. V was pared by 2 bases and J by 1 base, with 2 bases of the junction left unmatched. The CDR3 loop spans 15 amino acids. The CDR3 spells CATSDSQGGQETQYF. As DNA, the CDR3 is TGTGCCACCAGTGATTCACAGGGGGGCCAAGAGACCCAGTACTTC.

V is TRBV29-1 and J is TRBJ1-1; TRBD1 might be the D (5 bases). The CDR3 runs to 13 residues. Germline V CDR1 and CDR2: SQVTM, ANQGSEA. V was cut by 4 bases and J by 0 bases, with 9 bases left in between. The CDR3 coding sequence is TGCAGCGTTGCCGGACAAATGAACACTGAAGCTTTCTTT. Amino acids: CSVAGQMNTEAFF.

For the CDR3, the DNA is TGCAGCGTTCCCCTTTTAGGGGAGACCCAGTACTTC. It codes for CSVPLLGETQYF. The J gene is TRBJ2-5, the V gene TRBV29-1, with D unclear. The CDR3 sequence is 12 residues long. CDR1 and CDR2 from the germline V gene are SQVTM and ANQGSEA. The germline V and J ends were trimmed by 5 bases and 5 bases, with 12 bases remaining between them.

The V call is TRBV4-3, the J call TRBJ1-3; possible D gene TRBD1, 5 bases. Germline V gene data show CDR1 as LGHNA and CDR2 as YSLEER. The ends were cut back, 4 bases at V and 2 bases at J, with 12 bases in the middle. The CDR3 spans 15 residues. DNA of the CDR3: TGCGCCAGCAGCCCCCTTCAGGGAGCTGGAAACACCATATATTTT. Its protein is CASSPLQGAGNTIYF.

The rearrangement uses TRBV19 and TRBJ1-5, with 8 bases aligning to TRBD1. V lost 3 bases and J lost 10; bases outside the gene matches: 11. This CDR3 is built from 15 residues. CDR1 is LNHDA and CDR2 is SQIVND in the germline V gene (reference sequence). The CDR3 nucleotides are TGTGCCAGTAGTATGGGAAGGACAGGGACAGGCCCCCAGCATTTT. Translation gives CASSMGRTGTGPQHF.

This CDR3 reads CASSLLGGPNTEAFF. CDR3 nucleotide sequence: TGTGCCAGCAGCTTATTGGGGGGACCGAACACTGAAGCTTTCTTT. The chain links TRBV7-9 to TRBJ1-1; weak D call: TRBD1 (5 bases). Trimming shortened V by 2 bases and J by 1 base, and 11 bases separated the two germline ends. Germline CDR1 reads SEHNR; CDR2 reads FQNEAQ (reference sequence). The CDR3 has 15 residues.

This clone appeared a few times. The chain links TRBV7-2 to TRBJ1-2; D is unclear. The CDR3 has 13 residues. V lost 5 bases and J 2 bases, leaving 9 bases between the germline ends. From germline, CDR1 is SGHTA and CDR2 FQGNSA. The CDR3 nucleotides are TGTGCCAGCAGCCCAGCTACGAACTATGGCTACACCTTC. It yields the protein CASSPATNYGYTF.

CDR3 nucleotides: TGTGCCAGCAGTTCCAATTGGGGGCAGTACAATCAGCCCCAGCATTTT. Protein: CASSSNWGQYNQPQHF. V is TRBV6-5 and J is TRBJ1-5; a weak D match, TRBD1 (6 bases). The length of the CDR3 is 16 residues. Germline CDR1 reads MNHEY; CDR2 reads SVGAGI. V gave up 4 bases and J gave up 3 bases, with 16 bases separating them.

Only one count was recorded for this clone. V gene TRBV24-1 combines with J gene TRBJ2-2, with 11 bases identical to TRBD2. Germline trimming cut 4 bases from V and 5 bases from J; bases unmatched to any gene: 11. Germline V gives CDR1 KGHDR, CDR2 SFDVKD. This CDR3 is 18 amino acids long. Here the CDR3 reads CATSDPWRTSGGTGELFF. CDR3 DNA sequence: TGTGCCACCAGTGACCCGTGGCGAACTAGCGGGGGTACCGGGGAGCTGTTTTTT.

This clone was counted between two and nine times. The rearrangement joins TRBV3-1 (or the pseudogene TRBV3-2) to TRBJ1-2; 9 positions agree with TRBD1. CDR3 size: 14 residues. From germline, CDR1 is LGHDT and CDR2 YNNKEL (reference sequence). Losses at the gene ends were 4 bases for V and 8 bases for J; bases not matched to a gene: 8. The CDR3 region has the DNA TGTGCCAGCAGCCCCCGGGACAGGGTTCAAGGCTACACCTTC. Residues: CASSPRDRVQGYTF.

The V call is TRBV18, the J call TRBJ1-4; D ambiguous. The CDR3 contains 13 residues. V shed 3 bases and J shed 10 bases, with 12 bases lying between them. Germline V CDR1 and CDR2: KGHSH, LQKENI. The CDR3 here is CASSPGLEGKLFF. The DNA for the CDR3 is TGTGCCAGCTCACCGGGCCTGGAAGGAAAACTGTTTTTT. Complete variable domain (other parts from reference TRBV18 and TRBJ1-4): NAGVMQNPRHLVRRRGQEARLRCSPMKGHSHVYWYRQLPEEGLKFMVYLQKENIIDESGMPKERFSAEFPKEGPSILRIQQVVRGDSAAYFCASSPGLEGKLFFGSGTQLSVL.